The present T cell receptor (beta chain) was sequenced within a study of T-cell reconstitution after alpha-beta-depleted transplantation in children (dated by TCRdb to between 2015 and 2016). About the investigation overall: T-cell immune reconstitution after TCRalphabeta/CD19-depleted allogeneic hematopoietic cell transplantation in children was quantitatively tracked in the study by means of TCR repertoire profiling. Broad study findings and their caveats: In some patients, high TCRbeta diversity at day 60 was attributed to recipient T cells and intrathymic progenitors that had survived conditioning. Apparently early alphabetaT-cell count recovery about two months after transplant reportedly relied on only several hundred rapidly expanded clones derived from non-depleted graft cells. Hyperexpanded clone frequencies declined over subsequent months; after one year, T-cell counts and TCRbeta diversity were mostly attributed to newly produced T cells.

This clonotype was observed many times. The antigen it recognizes is unknown. No clone much larger than this one lies a single base away; base qualities are absent. Libraries were prepared through PCR. Sequencing took place on an Illumina HiSeq 2500. TCR library preparation used molecular barcoding, with unique molecular identifiers applied to normalize quantification of the TCRbeta repertoire. TCRdb passed the public sequencing reads through fastp at Q25 and MiXCR, retaining productive beta sequences. Each CDR3 protein gets just one entry, which takes the most common genes and DNA from the rows behind it. This sample has about 580,000 distinct CDR3 sequences in its table, and 20% to 25% of those were observed once. Jointly, the top ten make up less than 15% of the sample. The treatment or condition label of this sample denotes: allogeneic hematopoietic cell transplantation with graft depleted of TCRalphabeta T cells and CD19 B cells. The children who served as transplant recipients had been given grafts of TCRalphabeta/CD19-depleted allogeneic hematopoietic cells.

Inclusive of the bounding cysteine and phenylalanine, the CDR3 is 16 residues long. Only CDR3 DNA remains: 48 bases, in frame from the first base. The germline V gene encodes CDR1 MDHEN and CDR2 SYDVKM. V trim: 2 bases; J trim: 1 base; unmatched bases: 4. This TCR was recovered from a boy under two years old who had a stem cell transplant for acute myeloid leukemia, so the T cells may come from the graft donor. The V gene is TRBV28 and the J gene is TRBJ1-3; 8 nucleotides in the junction match TRBD1. The sample consisted of PBMCs, mostly from graft donor cells, taken 360 days after TCRalphabeta/CD19-depleted stem cell transplant. The CDR3: CASSLGQGRSGNTIYF. DNA sequence: TGTGCCAGCAGTTTAGGACAGGGAAGATCTGGAAACACCATATATTTT.